This paragraph covers one TCR beta chain sequence. The sample belongs to a study of blood T cell repertoires in COVID-19. As for the study in general: COVID-19 samples from acute and convalescent phases originated in the United States, Italy and Spain. From T cells, B-cell-depleted T cells, or PBMCs came the material, which was cDNA or gDNA.

Trimming left V 1 base short and J 4 bases short, with 13 bases between. Germline-derived CDR1 and CDR2 are LGHDT and YNNKEL (reference sequence). The CDR3 runs to 15 residues. Authors' methods: Reference gene primers were amplified, and this amplification served to estimate nucleated cell counts. Method: immunoSEQ multiplex PCR; TCRdb's copy keeps in-frame clones and lacks some. That table gives V, J and clone size, and the DNA gave D and trimming. The table has just over 650,000 clones, about 90% seen once. Sequencing was carried out using peripheral blood. This receptor was obtained from a woman under 30 with acute or convalescent COVID-19. V and J are TRBV3-1 (or the pseudogene TRBV3-2) and TRBJ1-2, with unresolved D. The CDR3 sequence is CASSQGVPEGYGYTF. As DNA, the CDR3 is TGTGCCAGCAGCCAAGGGGTACCGGAGGGCTATGGCTACACCTTC.